The 29 T cell receptor beta chains below come from one sample, sequenced in a study of T cell repertoires in cytomegalovirus infection. Their cognate antigens are unknown. MiXCR, run by TCRdb on the reads, gives a single entry per CDR3 protein. The sample carries some 350,000 distinct CDR3 sequences, about 32% recorded once. This specimen was cultured PBMCs, taken from culture after CMV antigen stimulation. These receptors all come from a human donor in good health (CMV status not recorded). Some clones in this sample may be carry-over from other donors' samples.

This clonotype was seen a few times. The rearrangement links TRBV12-3 or TRBV12-4 to TRBJ2-1; D is unclear. This CDR3 region has 11 residues. Between the trimmed V and J ends, which lost 0 bases and 9 bases, there was a span of 3 bases. CDR3 sequence reads: CASSLATEQFF. In DNA, the CDR3 is TGTGCCAGCAGTTTAGCGACTGAGCAGTTCTTC.

V and J are TRBV6-2 or TRBV6-3 and TRBJ1-1; D gene unclear. The CDR3 length is 14 residues. The germline gives CDR1 MNHEY, CDR2 SVGEGT. Trimming cost V 5 bases and J 2 bases, with 12 bases left between them. This CDR3 reads CASSAPRENTEAFF. The CDR3 DNA sequence: TGTGCCAGCAGTGCCCCTAGAGAAAACACTGAAGCTTTCTTT.

This clonotype was observed a handful of times. The V gene is TRBV7-2, the J gene TRBJ2-7; 8 bases align to TRBD2. In germline, CDR1 is SGHTA, CDR2 FQGNSA. The CDR3 is made up of 16 amino acids. V was pared by 2 bases and J by 0 bases, with 6 bases of the junction left unmatched. CDR3 sequence reads: CASSLNLAGSSYEQYF. CDR3 nucleotide sequence: TGTGCCAGCAGCTTAAATCTAGCGGGTTCCTCCTACGAGCAGTACTTC.

A few counts support this clonotype. The chain recombines TRBV6-5 with TRBJ2-3, with 10 positions matching TRBD2. Per the germline V gene, CDR1 is MNHEY and CDR2 is SVGAGI. Trimming removed 6 bases from V and 5 bases from J; junction bases left unmatched: 8. The CDR3 has 15 amino acids. The CDR3: CASSSLAGVVDTQYF. The CDR3 DNA reads TGTGCCAGCAGCTCTCTAGCGGGAGTGGTAGATACGCAGTATTTT.

CDR3 DNA sequence: TGTGCCAGCAGCTTTTACGACAGGGGCCATGGCTACACCTTC. Its translation: CASSFYDRGHGYTF. The chain links TRBV5-6 to TRBJ1-2; 8 nucleotides align to TRBD1. This CDR3 spans 14 amino acids. V lost 2 bases to trimming and J lost 6 bases; unmatched junction nucleotides: 6. From germline, CDR1 is SGHDT and CDR2 YYEEEE.

The J gene is TRBJ2-5, the V gene TRBV5-1; tentative D call: TRBD1 (6 bases). V was cut by 8 bases and J by 2 bases, with 19 bases left in between. The germline gives CDR1 SGHRS, CDR2 YFSETQ. This CDR3 region has 15 residues. In DNA form, the CDR3 reads TGCGCCAGTTCCCACAGGGAGCCGGTTCAAGAGACCCAGTACTTC. Translating it yields CASSHREPVQETQYF. The variable domain in full, with the rest retrieved from reference TRBV5-1 and TRBJ2-5, is KAGVTQTPRYLIKTRGQQVTLSCSPISGHRSVSWYQQTPGQGLQFLFEYFSETQRNKGNFPGRFSGRQFSNSRSEMNVSTLELGDSALYLCASSHREPVQETQYFGPGTRLLVL.

This clonotype was observed a handful of times. The genes are TRBV19 and TRBJ2-5; D might be TRBD2 (5 bases). With 5 bases removed from V and 7 bases from J, the gap between germline ends came to 17 bases. Per the germline V gene, CDR1 is LNHDA and CDR2 is SQIVND (reference sequence). The CDR3 length is 14 residues. CDR3: CASSLRDYIATQYF. CDR3 in DNA: TGTGCCAGTAGTCTGCGAGACTATATCGCGACCCAGTACTTC. Combining the CDR3 with reference TRBV19 and TRBJ2-5 gives the whole variable domain DGGITQSPKYLFRKEGQNVTLSCEQNLNHDAMYWYRQDPGQGLRLIYYSQIVNDFQKGDIAEGYSVSREKKESFPLTVTSAQKNPTAFYLCASSLRDYIATQYFGPGTRLLVL.

This clonotype was recorded a few times. The V and J genes are TRBV19 and TRBJ2-1, with 9 bases identical to TRBD2. Germline V gene sequence: CDR1 LNHDA, CDR2 SQIVND (reference sequence). The CDR3 contains 16 residues. V lost 0 bases to trimming and J lost 1 base; unmatched junction nucleotides: 1. CDR3 region: CASSIDLAGSYNEQFF. For the CDR3, the DNA is TGTGCCAGTAGTATAGATCTAGCGGGATCCTACAATGAGCAGTTCTTC.

This clonotype appeared a few times. The genes are TRBV3-1 and TRBJ2-1; 10 bases line up with TRBD2. CDR3 length: 16 residues. The germline gives CDR1 LGHDT, CDR2 YNNKEL (reference sequence). V lost 0 bases to trimming and J lost 10 bases; unmatched junction nucleotides: 9. Here the CDR3 DNA reads TGTGCCAGCAGCCAAGATCTGGCTAGCGGGAGTCGCGAGCAGTTCTTC. This sequence encodes CASSQDLASGSREQFF.

This clonotype was counted many times. This sequence joins TRBV7-7 and TRBJ2-1, with no clear D. Germline V CDR1 and CDR2: SSHAT, FNYEAQ (reference sequence). Trimming removed 5 bases from V and 7 bases from J, with 15 bases in between. There are 14 residues in the CDR3. The CDR3 nucleotides read TGTGCCAGCAGCCTAGAGATAGGGCTTAATGAGCAGTTCTTC. Its protein product is CASSLEIGLNEQFF.

The chain's CDR3 is CASSYSGQGGNGYTF. CDR3 in DNA: TGTGCCAGCAGTTACTCCGGACAGGGGGGCAATGGCTACACCTTC. V gene TRBV6-6 combines with J gene TRBJ1-2; TRBD1 matches 10 bases. The CDR3 has 15 amino acids. Trimming cost V 0 bases and J 6 bases; bases outside gene matches: 4. Germline V gene data show CDR1 as MNHNY and CDR2 as SVGAGI (reference sequence).

The chain recombines TRBV19 with TRBJ2-2; possibly TRBD1 for D (6 bases). V lost 4 bases to trimming and J lost 5 bases, with 14 bases between them. Germline V CDR1 and CDR2: LNHDA, SQIVND (reference sequence). The CDR3 loop spans 15 amino acids. The CDR3 nucleotides read TGTGCCAGTAGTAGGCCGGGACACGCGACCGGGGAGCTGTTTTTT. It encodes CASSRPGHATGELFF.

The chain joins TRBV2 to TRBJ2-3; 8 bases fit TRBD2. Germline V lookup: CDR1 SNHLY, CDR2 FYNNEI. The ends lost 4 bases at V and 3 bases at J; junction bases unmatched: 6. The CDR3 is made up of 15 amino acids. DNA of the CDR3: TGTGCCAGCAGTGTCCGAGCGGGAGTAACAGATACGCAGTATTTT. Its translation: CASSVRAGVTDTQYF.

This chain connects TRBV14 to TRBJ2-5; D gene uncertain. Trimming cost V 6 bases and J 3 bases, with 11 bases left between them. Germline-derived CDR1 and CDR2 are SGHDN and FVKESK. The CDR3 sequence is 13 residues long. CDR3 bases: TGTGCCAGCAGTATCCATCGGGAAGAGACCCAGTACTTC. It codes for CASSIHREETQYF.

The CDR3 bases are TGCAGTGCTAGGGTCGGGGTGTACAATGAGCAGTTCTTC. Amino acid sequence: CSARVGVYNEQFF. This chain uses TRBV20-1 with TRBJ2-1, with D perhaps matching TRBD2 (5 bases). This CDR3 spans 13 amino acids. Trimming removed 3 bases from V and 4 bases from J, with 10 bases in between. The germline gives CDR1 DFQATT, CDR2 SNEGSKA (reference sequence).

The count of this clonotype is one. The V call is TRBV15, the J call TRBJ2-5, with 10 bases that match TRBD1. The CDR3 contains 11 residues. Germline-derived CDR1 and CDR2 are LNHNV and YYDKDF (reference sequence). The V segment lost 9 bases and the J segment 6 bases; nucleotides outside the gene matches: 1. The CDR3 sequence: CATGQGKTQYF. The CDR3, as DNA: TGTGCCACGGGACAGGGGAAGACCCAGTACTTC.

This sequence joins TRBV28 and TRBJ1-2; D might be TRBD1 (5 bases). There are 14 residues in the CDR3. The V end lost 2 bases, the J end lost 8 bases, and 15 bases lay between the germline ends. Germline CDR1 MDHEN, CDR2 SYDVKM. The CDR3 spells CASSLPGQGSGYTF. The CDR3, as DNA: TGTGCCAGCAGTTTACCAGGGCAGGGATCCGGCTACACCTTC.

As for this clonotype: A read error may be the cause here, since a much bigger clone is one base away. Because the CDR3 is missing its conserved closing phenylalanine or tryptophan, this is likely a read error. This sequence joins TRBV6-1 and TRBJ2-1; 8 nucleotides align to TRBD2. Germline CDR1 MNHNS, CDR2 SASEGT. With V trimmed by 7 bases and J by 3 bases, 17 bases remained unmatched. CDR3 length: 18 amino acids. The CDR3 is CASIEAKRSAGVYNEQFL. CDR3 DNA sequence: TGTGCCAGCATCGAGGCGAAACGGTCAGCGGGAGTCTACAATGAGCAGTTCTTA.

The rearrangement joins TRBV7-6 to TRBJ1-1, with D unclear. CDR1 and CDR2 (germline): SGHVS, FNYEAQ. The CDR3 spans 14 residues. V lost 5 bases to trimming and J lost 7 bases, with 17 bases between them. The CDR3 bases are TGTGCCAGCAGCCCACCGGTCGGGGAAATTGAAGCTTTCTTT. Translating it yields CASSPPVGEIEAFF.

In this sample, this clonotype turned up a few times. The CDR3 loop is CASSLLGGNTEAFF. The CDR3 nucleotides read TGTGCCAGCAGCTTACTCGGAGGGAACACTGAAGCTTTCTTT. The chain recombines TRBV11-1 with TRBJ1-1; D remains ambiguous. Trimming took off 2 bases at V and 1 base at J, with 8 bases between the two ends. Per the germline V gene, CDR1 is SGHAT and CDR2 is FQDESV (reference sequence). The CDR3 loop spans 14 amino acids.

The rearrangement links TRBV4-1 to TRBJ2-5; tentative D call: TRBD2 (6 bases). In germline, CDR1 is MGHRA, CDR2 YSYEKL. This CDR3 is built from 16 residues. V was shortened by 4 bases and J by 4 bases, with 19 bases between the two germline ends. CDR3 coding DNA: TGCGCCAGCAGCCGACTGCTCGTCGGGACTGGAGAGACCCAGTACTTC. It is translated as CASSRLLVGTGETQYF.

This clonotype was detected ten times or more. The rearrangement links TRBV7-2 to TRBJ2-3, with a possible D match to TRBD1 (5 bases). The germline gives CDR1 SGHTA, CDR2 FQGNSA. This CDR3 has 15 residues. V shed 5 bases and J shed 0 bases, with 12 bases lying between them. The CDR3 DNA sequence: TGTGCCAGCAGCGCCGTGGGGCCTAGCACAGATACGCAGTATTTT. This gives the protein CASSAVGPSTDTQYF. Variable domain in full (rest from reference TRBV7-2 and TRBJ2-3): GAGVSQSPSNKVTEKGKDVELRCDPISGHTALYWYRQSLGQGLEFLIYFQGNSAPDKSGLPSDRFSAERTGGSVSTLTIQRTQQEDSAVYLCASSAVGPSTDTQYFGPGTRLTVL.

There are many counts of this clonotype. The chain has TRBV7-2 and TRBJ2-1, with D possibly TRBD2 on 5 matching bases. V was shortened by 2 bases and J by 3 bases, with 11 bases between the two germline ends. From germline, CDR1 is SGHTA and CDR2 FQGNSA. The length of the CDR3 is 15 residues. The CDR3 bases are TGTGCCAGCAGCTTAAGGGCTAGCAGCTACAATGAGCAGTTCTTC. Its translation: CASSLRASSYNEQFF.

This rearrangement joins TRBV27 to TRBJ2-4, with a weak D call TRBD2 (5 bases). The CDR3 runs 15 residues. Germline CDR1 is MNHEY and CDR2 is SMNVEV (reference sequence). The ends were cut back, 4 bases at V and 2 bases at J, with 12 bases in the middle. CDR3 sequence reads: CASSYSEVTKNIQYF. CDR3 nucleotides: TGTGCCAGCAGTTATTCGGAGGTTACCAAAAACATTCAGTACTTC.

Worth noting for this clonotype: This may arise from a read error, as a much more abundant clone is one base away. The V gene is TRBV7-2, the J gene TRBJ1-2; a weak D match, TRBD1 (5 bases). V was pared by 2 bases and J by 5 bases, with 9 bases between. In germline, CDR1 is SGHTA, CDR2 FQGNSA. The CDR3 sequence is 13 residues long. CDR3 nucleotide sequence: TGTGCCAGCAGCTTACGCAGGGAGTATGGCTACACCTTC. This sequence encodes CASSLRREYGYTF.

The chain couples TRBV29-1 to TRBJ2-7; D remains unclear. The CDR3 contains 12 residues. From germline, CDR1 is SQVTM and CDR2 ANQGSEA. V shed 4 bases and J shed 3 bases, with 10 bases lying between them. The CDR3 DNA reads as TGCAGCGTTGGGTCTGGGGTCTACGAGCAGTACTTC. Its translation is CSVGSGVYEQYF.

This clonotype was seen only a few times. The rearrangement uses TRBV7-2 and TRBJ1-2; 9 nucleotides align to TRBD1. V lost 6 bases, J lost 2 bases, and 4 bases stayed unmatched. Per germline, CDR1 SGHTA and CDR2 FQGNSA. The CDR3 totals 14 residues. CDR3 nucleotides: TGTGCCAGCAGATCCGGGACAGGGAACTATGGCTACACCTTC. This codes for CASRSGTGNYGYTF.

V usage is TRBV12-5 and J usage is TRBJ2-3; possible D gene TRBD2, 5 bases. This CDR3 is 14 amino acids long. Looked up from germline, CDR1 is LGHNT and CDR2 is FRNRAP. V was cut by 5 bases and J by 2 bases, with 11 bases left in between. The CDR3 DNA sequence: TGTGCTAGTGGTCCTGGAGGACCCACAGATACGCAGTATTTT. Protein: CASGPGGPTDTQYF.

On this clonotype: Because it lacks the conserved phenylalanine or tryptophan at the end, this CDR3 is likely a read error. The chain has TRBV19 and TRBJ1-2; tentative D call: TRBD1 (6 bases). Per germline, CDR1 LNHDA and CDR2 SQIVND (reference sequence). The CDR3 extends over 15 amino acids. The V end lost 6 bases, the J end lost 0 bases, and 14 bases lay between the germline ends. Written as DNA, the CDR3 is TGTGCCAGTAGAGTAACAGGGACAACTAACTATGGCTACACCGTC. It codes for CASRVTGTTNYGYTV.